This TCR beta chain was observed in a study of OX40 agonist ivuxolimab in advanced cancers. Study-wide results and limits: CD4+ and CD8+ blood T cells expanded clonally by week 6 at 0.1 to 3.0 mg/kg. It was also the case that some nonresponders had low normalized T-cell clonal expansion. Undetermined was the antigen specificity of the expanded peripheral T cells.

The CDR3 is made up of 13 amino acids. Germline CDR1 and CDR2: MNHEY and SVGAGI. In regard to this clone: Its specificity is not known. The junction and the germline gene differ at one end; a read error may be behind it.

The repertoire was sequenced with immunoSEQ multiplex PCR; TCRdb's copy has only in-frame clones and lacks some. The sample records around 74,000 clones, around 92% being singletons. This chain connects TRBV6-5 to TRBJ1-3; D may be TRBD1 (5 bases). The source of this sequence is an adult with an advanced solid tumor such as melanoma, head and neck, liver or kidney cancer. Sequenced here: CD4+ or CD8+ T cells sorted from blood, sampled in a trial of the OX40 agonist ivuxolimab. The DNA of the CDR3 is TGTGCCAGCAGGACGGCAGGCCGGGACGAATGTGTTTTT. It encodes CASRTAGRDECVF.